These 16 T cell receptor beta chains came from one sample sequenced in a study of cytomegalovirus exposure and HLA in healthy donors. Researchers ran the PCR with 60 Vbeta and 13 Jbeta primers. Data came from immunoSEQ multiplex PCR; TCRdb stores just in-frame clones and leaves some out. The sample includes roughly 140,000 clones, 75% to 80% of them seen just once. Sequencing was carried out using PBMCs. The receptor set was obtained from a male donor in good health and CMV-seronegative.

This clone was seen more than once but under ten times. The genes are TRBV30 and TRBJ2-4; 7 bases are shared with TRBD1. This CDR3 comprises 15 residues. The germline V gene has CDR1 GTSNPN and CDR2 SVGIG (reference sequence). V lost 4 bases and J lost 0; bases outside the gene matches: 6. This CDR3 is CAWNPTGLAKNIQYF. The CDR3, as DNA: TGTGCCTGGAATCCGACAGGGCTAGCCAAAAACATTCAGTACTTC.

This clone came up once. CDR3 amino acids: CASSRGGLAGQNEQFF. The CDR3 DNA reads TGTGCCAGTAGTAGGGGCGGACTAGCGGGGCAAAATGAGCAGTTCTTC. This chain connects TRBV19 to TRBJ2-1; 12 bases agree with TRBD2. Germline V gene data show CDR1 as LNHDA and CDR2 as SQIVND (reference sequence). V dropped 4 bases and J dropped 7; count of bases not matched to a gene: 8. This CDR3 region has 16 residues. The full variable domain, its missing parts supplied by reference TRBV19 and TRBJ2-1, is DGGITQSPKYLFRKEGQNVTLSCEQNLNHDAMYWYRQDPGQGLRLIYYSQIVNDFQKGDIAEGYSVSREKKESFPLTVTSAQKNPTAFYLCASSRGGLAGQNEQFFGPGTRLTVL.

The chain joins TRBV27 to TRBJ2-7; TRBD2 matches at 11 bases. The junction had 3 bases not matched to a gene; V was cut back by 3 bases and J by 5 bases. CDR3 length: 14 amino acids. Per germline, CDR1 MNHEY and CDR2 SMNVEV (reference sequence). The CDR3 sequence: CASSFTSGSHEQYF. The CDR3 DNA reads as TGTGCCAGCAGTTTCACTAGCGGGAGCCACGAGCAGTACTTC.

This clone appeared once. The J gene is TRBJ1-2, the V gene TRBV5-6; the match to TRBD1 covers 9 bases. V lost 3 bases to trimming and J lost 8 bases; unmatched junction nucleotides: 14. Looked up from germline, CDR1 is SGHDT and CDR2 is YYEEEE. This CDR3 contains 16 residues. In DNA form, the CDR3 reads TGTGCCAGCAGCTCAACCCCGGGACAGGGCCCGAGGGGCTACACCTTC. Protein product: CASSSTPGQGPRGYTF.

The J gene is TRBJ2-2, the V gene TRBV2; 9 nucleotides line up with TRBD1. In germline, CDR1 is SNHLY, CDR2 FYNNEI. The CDR3 totals 15 residues. The V and J ends lost 5 bases and 0 bases, in that order; junction bases with no gene match: 1. CDR3 bases: TGTGCCAGCAGTCGACAGGGGGCGAACACCGGGGAGCTGTTTTTT. Its protein is CASSRQGANTGELFF.

The chain uses TRBV5-6 and TRBJ2-7; no clear D. The CDR3 contains 14 residues. V was pared by 0 bases and J by 3 bases, with 10 bases between. Germline V CDR1 and CDR2: SGHDT, YYEEEE. The chain's CDR3 is CASSLGQFIYEQYF. CDR3 DNA: TGTGCCAGCAGCTTGGGGCAGTTTATCTACGAGCAGTACTTC.

The chain recombines TRBV9 with TRBJ2-1; 12 bases are a match to TRBD2. The ends lost 6 bases at V and 6 bases at J; junction bases unmatched: 4. The V gene's germline CDR1 is SGDLS and CDR2 YYNGEE. CDR3 length: 14 amino acids. As DNA, the CDR3 is TGTGCCAGCACCCTAGCGGGGGGGCCCAATGAGCAGTTCTTC. It specifies CASTLAGGPNEQFF.

This chain connects TRBV7-8 to TRBJ2-7; D gene ambiguous. V shed 5 bases and J shed 4 bases, with 6 bases lying between them. Germline V gene lookup returns CDR1 SGHVS and CDR2 FQNEAQ. The CDR3 loop spans 11 amino acids. Written as DNA, the CDR3 is TGTGCCAGCAGCCCGAGTTACGAGCAGTACTTC. Residues: CASSPSYEQYF.

The chain combines TRBV19 with TRBJ2-3; 7 bases agree with TRBD2. The length of the CDR3 is 15 residues. Germline-derived CDR1 and CDR2 are LNHDA and SQIVND (reference sequence). V was clipped by 8 bases and J by 3 bases; unmatched bases: 11. The CDR3 region is CASGGGAHLTDTQYF. In DNA, the CDR3 is TGTGCCAGTGGGGGAGGGGCCCACCTGACAGATACGCAGTATTTT.

The chain combines TRBV7-2 with TRBJ1-5; TRBD1 is a possible D gene (5 bases). The germline CDR1 and CDR2 sequences are SGHTA and FQGNSA. The CDR3 has 14 residues. With 10 bases removed from V and 5 bases from J, the gap between germline ends came to 18 bases. The CDR3 region is CATSLTAQYQPQHF. The CDR3 DNA is TGTGCCACATCACTGACAGCACAGTATCAGCCCCAGCATTTT.

This clone was seen a handful of times. The chain is built from TRBV5-1 and TRBJ1-2; 12 bases match TRBD1. Germline CDR1 is SGHRS and CDR2 is YFSETQ. The CDR3 is 15 amino acids. The junction had 5 bases not matched to a gene; V was cut back by 0 bases and J by 8 bases. The CDR3, as DNA: TGCGCCAGCAGCTTGGCCGGGACAGGGGGCGAGGGCTACACCTTC. Translation gives CASSLAGTGGEGYTF.

V usage is TRBV27 and J usage is TRBJ2-1, with TRBD1 matching 10 bases. The CDR3 covers 14 residues. Trimming at V came to 6 bases and at J to 6 bases, leaving 5 bases not matched to a gene. The germline CDR1 and CDR2 sequences are MNHEY and SMNVEV (reference sequence). The CDR3 bases are TGTGCCAGCAGGGGACAGGGGCGATTCAATGAGCAGTTCTTC. It translates to CASRGQGRFNEQFF.

V and J are TRBV5-1 and TRBJ2-1; tentatively, D is TRBD2 (5 bases). The ends were cut back, 0 bases at V and 3 bases at J, with 10 bases in the middle. Germline loops: CDR1 SGHRS, CDR2 YFSETQ. The CDR3 is 15 residues long. The CDR3 coding sequence is TGCGCCAGCAGCTTGGTGGCGGGCCTCTACAATGAGCAGTTCTTC. This codes for CASSLVAGLYNEQFF.

This chain joins TRBV12-5 and TRBJ2-7, with a weak D call TRBD1 (7 bases). CDR1 is LGHNT and CDR2 is FRNRAP in the germline V gene. The V gene lost 8 bases and the J gene lost 1 base, with 18 bases spanning the gap. This CDR3 is 15 amino acids long. Written as DNA, the CDR3 is TGTGCTAGTACACTGGGGCAGGGGGGATCCTACGAGCAGTACTTC. Translation gives CASTLGQGGSYEQYF.

In this sample, this clone turned up a few times. The chain recombines TRBV27 with TRBJ2-7; 13 positions agree with TRBD2. CDR1 is MNHEY, CDR2 SMNVEV, per germline (reference sequence). J was trimmed by 1 base and V by 6 bases; bases with no gene match: 9. The CDR3 length is 17 residues. CDR3 nucleotide sequence: TGTGCCAGCAGACCCGGGACTAGCGGGAAGCCTTCCTACGAGCAGTACTTC. Translating it yields CASRPGTSGKPSYEQYF.

The chain carries TRBV7-2 and TRBJ2-2, with D perhaps matching TRBD2 (5 bases). This CDR3 has 14 amino acids. Between the trimmed V and J ends, which lost 3 bases and 7 bases, there was a span of 12 bases. CDR1 and CDR2 from the germline V gene are SGHTA and FQGNSA. CDR3 region: CASSFTLTSGELFF. For the CDR3, the DNA is TGTGCCAGCAGCTTTACCCTCACTAGCGGGGAGCTGTTTTTT. Full variable domain (rest looked up from reference TRBV7-2 and TRBJ2-2): GAGVSQSPSNKVTEKGKDVELRCDPISGHTALYWYRQSLGQGLEFLIYFQGNSAPDKSGLPSDRFSAERTGGSVSTLTIQRTQQEDSAVYLCASSFTLTSGELFFGEGSRLTVL.